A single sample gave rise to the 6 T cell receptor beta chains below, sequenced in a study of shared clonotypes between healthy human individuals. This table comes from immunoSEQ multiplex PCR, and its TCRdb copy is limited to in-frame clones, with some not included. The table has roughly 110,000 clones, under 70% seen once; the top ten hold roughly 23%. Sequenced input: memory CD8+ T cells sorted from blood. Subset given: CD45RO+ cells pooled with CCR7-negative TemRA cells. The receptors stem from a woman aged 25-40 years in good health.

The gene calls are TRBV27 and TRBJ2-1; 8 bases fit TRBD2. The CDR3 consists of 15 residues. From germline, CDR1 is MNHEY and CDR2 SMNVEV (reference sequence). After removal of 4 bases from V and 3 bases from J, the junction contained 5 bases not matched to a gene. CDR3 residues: CASSSGTRLYNEQFF. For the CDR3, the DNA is TGTGCCAGCAGTTCCGGGACTAGACTCTACAATGAGCAGTTCTTC.

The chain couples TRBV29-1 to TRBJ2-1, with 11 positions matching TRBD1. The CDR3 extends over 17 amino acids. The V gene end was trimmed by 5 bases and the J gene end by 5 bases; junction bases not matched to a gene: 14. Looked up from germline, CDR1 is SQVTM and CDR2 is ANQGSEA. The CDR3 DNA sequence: TGCAGCGTTACCGGGACAGGGGGTGCCCGGGACCACAATGAGCAGTTCTTC. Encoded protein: CSVTGTGGARDHNEQFF.

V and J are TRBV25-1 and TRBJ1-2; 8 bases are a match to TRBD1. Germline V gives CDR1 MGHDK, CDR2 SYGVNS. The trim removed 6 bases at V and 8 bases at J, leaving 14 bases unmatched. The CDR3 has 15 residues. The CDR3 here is CASSPGPGTGLGYTF. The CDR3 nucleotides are TGTGCCAGCAGCCCTGGTCCCGGGACAGGTTTGGGCTACACCTTC.

This CDR3 is CASSQGVLGTAYNEQFF. CDR3 sequence (DNA): TGCGCCAGCAGCCAAGGGGTCCTCGGGACAGCTTACAATGAGCAGTTCTTC. The chain is built from TRBV4-1 and TRBJ2-1, with 7 bases matching TRBD1. The germline V gene has CDR1 MGHRA and CDR2 YSYEKL. With V trimmed by 1 base and J by 4 bases, 10 bases remained unmatched. CDR3 length: 17 amino acids.

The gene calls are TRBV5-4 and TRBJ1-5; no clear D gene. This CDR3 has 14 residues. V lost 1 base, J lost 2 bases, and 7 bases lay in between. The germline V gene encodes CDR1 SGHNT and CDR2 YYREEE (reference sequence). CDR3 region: CASSLWGRNQPQHF. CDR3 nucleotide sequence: TGTGCCAGCAGCTTGTGGGGTCGCAATCAGCCCCAGCATTTT.

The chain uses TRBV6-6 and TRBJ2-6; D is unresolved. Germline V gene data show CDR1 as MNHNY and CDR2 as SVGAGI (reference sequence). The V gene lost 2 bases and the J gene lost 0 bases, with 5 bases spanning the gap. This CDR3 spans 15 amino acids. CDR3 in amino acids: CASSYGSSGANVLTF. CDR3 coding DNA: TGTGCCAGCAGTTACGGTAGCTCTGGGGCCAACGTCCTGACTTTC.